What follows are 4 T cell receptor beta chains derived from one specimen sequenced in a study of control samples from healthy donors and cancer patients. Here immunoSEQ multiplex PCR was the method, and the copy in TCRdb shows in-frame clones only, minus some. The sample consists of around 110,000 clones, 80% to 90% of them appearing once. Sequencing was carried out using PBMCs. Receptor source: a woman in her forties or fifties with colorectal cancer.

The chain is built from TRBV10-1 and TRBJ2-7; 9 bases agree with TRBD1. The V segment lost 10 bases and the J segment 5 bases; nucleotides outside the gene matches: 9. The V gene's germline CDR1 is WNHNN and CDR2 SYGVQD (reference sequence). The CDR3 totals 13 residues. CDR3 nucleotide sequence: TGCGCCACCCAAGGACAGGGGACTCACGAGCAGTACTTC. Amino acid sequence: CATQGQGTHEQYF.

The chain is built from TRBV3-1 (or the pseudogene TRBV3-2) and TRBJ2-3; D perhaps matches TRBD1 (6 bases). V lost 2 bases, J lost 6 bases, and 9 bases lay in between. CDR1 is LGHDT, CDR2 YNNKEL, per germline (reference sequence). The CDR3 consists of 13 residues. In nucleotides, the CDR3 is TGTGCCAGCAGCCAAAACAGGGAGGATACGCAGTATTTT. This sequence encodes CASSQNREDTQYF.

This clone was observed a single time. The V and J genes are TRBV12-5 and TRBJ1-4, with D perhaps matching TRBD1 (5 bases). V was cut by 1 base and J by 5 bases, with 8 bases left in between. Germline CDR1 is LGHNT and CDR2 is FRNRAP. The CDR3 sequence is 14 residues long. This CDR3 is CASGLGQINEKLFF. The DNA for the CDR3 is TGTGCTAGTGGTTTGGGACAGATAAATGAAAAACTGTTTTTT.

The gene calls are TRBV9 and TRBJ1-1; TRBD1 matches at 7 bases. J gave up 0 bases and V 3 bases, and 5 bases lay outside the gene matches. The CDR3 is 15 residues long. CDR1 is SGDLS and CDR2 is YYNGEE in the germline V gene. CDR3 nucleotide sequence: TGTGCCAGCAGCGAGAGGGACAGTTTGAACACTGAAGCTTTCTTT. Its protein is CASSERDSLNTEAFF. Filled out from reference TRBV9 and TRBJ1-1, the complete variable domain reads DSGVTQTPKHLITATGQRVTLRCSPRSGDLSVYWYQQSLDQGLQFLIQYYNGEERAKGNILERFSAQQFPDLHSELNLSSLELGDSALYFCASSERDSLNTEAFFGQGTRLTVV.